This TCR beta chain was sequenced in a study of shared clonotypes between healthy human individuals. Sequencing was at deep level. Several immunoSEQ 96-well plates shared each subset's DNA, each plate a replicate. Libraries were prepared by immunoSEQ multiplex PCR; TCRdb keeps only in-frame clonotypes and omits some of them. The sample yields approximately 940,000 clones, about 80% seen once. This clone was counted at least ten times. The clonotype comes from a man aged 18 to 30 in good health. The specimen sequenced was memory CD4+ T cells sorted from blood. Noted subset: CD45RA-negative fraction.

CDR3 amino acids: CASRGDRFNTEAFF. The CDR3 DNA sequence: TGCGCCAGCAGGGGGGACAGGTTTAACACTGAAGCTTTCTTT. The chain uses TRBV10-2 and TRBJ1-1; 8 bases fit TRBD1. Germline CDR1 is WSHSY and CDR2 is SAAADI. After removal of 6 bases from V and 2 bases from J, the junction contained 5 bases not matched to a gene. This CDR3 is 14 amino acids long.